Following are 20 T cell receptor beta chains from one sample sequenced in a study of vaccination effects on CD4 cells after COVID-19. Some clones are missing from TCRdb's copy, which holds only in-frame ones; the method was immunoSEQ multiplex PCR. The table lists around 20,000 clones, about two thirds of them singletons. Antigens for these TCRs are unknown. Within the ViraFEST assay, antigen-specific CD4+ T cells underwent expansion with viral peptide pools prior to sequencing. Isolation of CD4+ T cells took place after around 10 days of culture. This specimen was CD4+ T cells from PBMCs cultured with HCoV-229E spike peptides, taken before COVID-19 vaccination. The source is a human donor who received a COVID-19 vaccine.

The chain is built from TRBV2 and TRBJ1-2, with a possible D match to TRBD1 (5 bases). CDR3 size: 14 residues. V lost 8 bases and J lost 0, with 13 bases in between. Germline assignment: CDR1 SNHLY and CDR2 FYNNEI. The CDR3 spells CASLRTQTNYGYTF. The CDR3 nucleotides read TGTGCCAGCCTGAGGACACAAACTAACTATGGCTACACCTTC.

The chain joins TRBV5-1 to TRBJ1-6; 7 bases map to TRBD1. Losses at the gene ends were 4 bases for V and 6 bases for J; bases not matched to a gene: 4. The CDR3 totals 14 residues. From germline, CDR1 is SGHRS and CDR2 YFSETQ. CDR3 sequence: CASSQDRSNSPLHF. The CDR3 region has the DNA TGCGCCAGCAGCCAGGACAGGAGTAATTCACCCCTCCACTTT.

This chain links TRBV6-4 with TRBJ2-2; 8 positions agree with TRBD2. The CDR3 sequence is 15 residues long. After removal of 4 bases from V and 1 base from J, the junction contained 2 bases not matched to a gene. The V gene's germline CDR1 is MRHNA and CDR2 SNTAGT. The CDR3 region is CASSATSGNTGELFF. CDR3 nucleotide sequence: TGTGCCAGCAGTGCTACTAGCGGGAACACCGGGGAGCTGTTTTTT.

The V gene is TRBV29-1, the J gene TRBJ2-5; TRBD2 aligns across 13 bases. This CDR3 is built from 14 residues. V trimming: 7 bases; J trimming: 6 bases; junction bases outside the gene matches: 8. Germline CDR1 is SQVTM and CDR2 is ANQGSEA. CDR3 sequence: CSGGSGTSGKTQYF. The CDR3 DNA sequence: TGCAGCGGGGGCTCAGGGACTAGCGGGAAGACCCAGTACTTC.

This chain joins TRBV5-5 and TRBJ1-3; D may be TRBD1 (6 bases). Trimming cost V 0 bases and J 0 bases, with 10 bases left between them. Germline loops: CDR1 SGHKS, CDR2 YYEKEE (reference sequence). The CDR3 sequence is 16 residues long. In DNA form, the CDR3 reads TGTGCCAGCAGCTTGGTTGGACAGCTCTCTGGAAACACCATATATTTT. Translated, it gives CASSLVGQLSGNTIYF.

The chain employs TRBV24-1 and TRBJ1-2; D is perhaps TRBD1 (6 bases). Between the trimmed V and J ends, which lost 11 bases and 1 base, there was a span of 13 bases. Germline CDR1 KGHDR, CDR2 SFDVKD. CDR3 length: 13 amino acids. The CDR3 here is CAIGQSNNYGYTF. The DNA of the CDR3 is TGTGCCATCGGACAGTCAAATAACTATGGCTACACCTTC.

The V and J genes are TRBV5-1 and TRBJ2-2; D might be TRBD1 (6 bases). The CDR3 is made up of 17 amino acids. The ends were cut back, 4 bases at V and 5 bases at J, with 21 bases in the middle. Germline values: CDR1 SGHRS, CDR2 YFSETQ. Written as DNA, the CDR3 is TGCGCCAGCAGCCCAAAGTCCGCAGGGGACCCGACCGGGGAGCTGTTTTTT. Its translation: CASSPKSAGDPTGELFF.

The chain combines TRBV5-5 with TRBJ2-5, with 10 positions matching TRBD2. The CDR3 covers 17 residues. V shed 3 bases and J 5 bases; nucleotides not matched to a gene: 13. Germline V gene data show CDR1 as SGHKS and CDR2 as YYEKEE (reference sequence). CDR3 DNA: TGTGCCAGCAGCTGGATGAGCGGGGGGGCCTTTTTGGAGACCCAGTACTTC. This translates into CASSWMSGGAFLETQYF.

V usage is TRBV11-1 and J usage is TRBJ2-3, with 11 nucleotides matching TRBD2. CDR3 size: 16 residues. V shed 2 bases, J shed 6 bases, and the junction held 7 bases outside the gene matches. CDR1 SGHAT and CDR2 FQDESV come from the germline V gene (reference sequence). In nucleotides, the CDR3 is TGTGCCAGCAGCTTATTGCTAGCGGGAGGAACGGATACGCAGTATTTT. The encoded protein is CASSLLLAGGTDTQYF.

J is TRBJ1-1 and V is TRBV6-5; D perhaps matches TRBD1 (6 bases). Germline V lookup: CDR1 MNHEY, CDR2 SVGAGI. The CDR3 sequence is 12 residues long. The V end lost 6 bases, the J end lost 13 bases, and 18 bases lay between the germline ends. CDR3 region: CASSFPAGAVFF. The CDR3 region has the DNA TGTGCCAGCAGCTTTCCCGCGGGGGCTGTTTTCTTT.

This chain links TRBV7-2 with TRBJ2-3; D is unresolved. V shed 3 bases and J shed 6 bases, with 7 bases lying between them. CDR3 length equals 12 residues. Germline CDR1 is SGHTA and CDR2 is FQGNSA. The CDR3 here is CASSFYGDTQYF. CDR3 coding DNA: TGTGCCAGCAGCTTCTACGGCGATACGCAGTATTTT.

The V and J genes are TRBV30 and TRBJ1-1; possible D gene TRBD1, 6 bases. The CDR3 totals 19 residues. V lost 4 bases to trimming and J lost 0 bases, with 27 bases between them. Germline assignment: CDR1 GTSNPN and CDR2 SVGIG (reference sequence). CDR3 region: CAWTVVGGQRWGMNTEAFF. The CDR3 nucleotides are TGTGCCTGGACTGTAGTGGGAGGACAGCGCTGGGGAATGAACACTGAAGCTTTCTTT.

The chain employs TRBV7-6 and TRBJ2-7; 9 bases map to TRBD1. The V segment lost 1 base and the J segment 0 bases; nucleotides outside the gene matches: 1. The CDR3 contains 15 residues. Germline V gene lookup returns CDR1 SGHVS and CDR2 FNYEAQ. CDR3 loop: CASSLETGGSYEQYF. CDR3 bases: TGTGCCAGCAGCTTAGAGACAGGGGGCTCCTACGAGCAGTACTTC.

The rearrangement links TRBV3-1 (or the pseudogene TRBV3-2) to TRBJ2-7, with TRBD2 as a possible D gene (6 bases). V lost 1 base, J lost 4 bases, and 11 bases lay in between. Germline lookup yields CDR1 LGHDT and CDR2 YNNKEL (reference sequence). This CDR3 has 14 residues. The CDR3 loop is CASSQGLVMYEQYF. CDR3 coding DNA: TGTGCCAGCAGCCAAGGACTAGTGATGTACGAGCAGTACTTC.

The J gene is TRBJ2-1, the V gene TRBV19; 10 bases fit TRBD1. Per the germline V gene, CDR1 is LNHDA and CDR2 is SQIVND (reference sequence). J was trimmed by 5 bases and V by 4 bases; bases with no gene match: 5. The CDR3 is made up of 15 amino acids. The CDR3 region has the DNA TGTGCCAGTAGTAAACCGGGACAGGGGCACAATGAGCAGTTCTTC. Its protein product is CASSKPGQGHNEQFF.

This chain joins TRBV4-1 and TRBJ1-4; D uncertain. The CDR3 sequence is 17 residues long. Trimming left V 0 bases short and J 0 bases short, with 11 bases between. Germline V gives CDR1 MGHRA, CDR2 YSYEKL. The CDR3 nucleotides read TGCGCCAGCAGCCAAGATGCCCAGCTTGCAACTAATGAAAAACTGTTTTTT. This codes for CASSQDAQLATNEKLFF.

The rearrangement links TRBV5-8 to TRBJ1-2; D is possibly TRBD1 (5 bases). The CDR3 consists of 13 residues. CDR1 is SGHTS, CDR2 YDEGEE, per germline. The ends were cut back, 0 bases at V and 5 bases at J, with 8 bases in the middle. The CDR3 DNA follows: TGTGCCAGCAGCTTGGTAGGGGAATATGGCTACACCTTC. Its translation: CASSLVGEYGYTF.

The genes are TRBV11-2 and TRBJ1-1, with a tentative D call TRBD1 (6 bases). The germline CDR1 and CDR2 sequences are SGHAT and FQNNGV. CDR3 length: 15 residues. Between the trimmed V and J ends, which lost 3 bases and 4 bases, there was a span of 15 bases. CDR3 sequence reads: CASSFAGAGGTEAFF. In nucleotides, the CDR3 is TGTGCCAGCAGCTTTGCGGGGGCCGGGGGCACTGAAGCTTTCTTT.

This chain joins TRBV24-1 and TRBJ2-1; no clear D gene. This CDR3 spans 15 amino acids. Germline V CDR1 and CDR2: KGHDR, SFDVKD. Trimming pared 8 bases from V and 8 bases from J, leaving 21 bases between. The CDR3 loop is CATIEFGQSIDEQFF. The CDR3 DNA reads as TGTGCCACCATCGAGTTTGGCCAGTCGATTGATGAGCAGTTCTTC.

In its sample, this clone was seen a few times. The V and J genes are TRBV6-6 and TRBJ1-1; 9 bases line up with TRBD1. Germline lookup yields CDR1 MNHNY and CDR2 SVGAGI (reference sequence). Germline trimming cut 4 bases from V and 3 bases from J; bases unmatched to any gene: 9. This CDR3 comprises 16 residues. CDR3 in DNA: TGTGCCAGCAGTTCCAAGGGACAGGGCGGTCACACTGAAGCTTTCTTT. It encodes CASSSKGQGGHTEAFF.